This T cell receptor beta chain was recovered during a study of blood T cell repertoires in COVID-19. Study context: Samples came from the United States, Italy and Spain, spanning acute and convalescent COVID-19. The cDNA or gDNA used as material had been derived from T cells, B-cell-depleted T cells, or PBMCs.

The authors' processing: Nucleated cell number was recorded as an estimate derived from reference gene primer amplification. TCRdb keeps only in-frame clones here, not all; method: immunoSEQ multiplex PCR. V and J calls and clone size are those listed in that table; D and trimming were worked out from the DNA. The sample lists 45,000 to 65,000 clones; around four fifths were seen once. The V segment lost 1 base and the J segment 9 bases; nucleotides outside the gene matches: 7. The CDR3 is 14 residues long. CDR1 is MDHEN, CDR2 SYDVKM, per germline. This TCR was sampled from an elderly woman with acute or convalescent COVID-19. This rearrangement joins TRBV28 to TRBJ2-7; 9 nucleotides agree with TRBD2. What was sequenced was peripheral blood. CDR3 loop: CASSLFSSGEAQYF. For the CDR3, the DNA is TGTGCCAGCAGTTTATTCTCTAGCGGGGAGGCGCAGTACTTC.